Shown below are 23 T cell receptor beta chains from a single sample sequenced in a study of T cells after yellow fever vaccination. TCRdb called the 5' RACE reads again in MiXCR, with one record for every CDR3 protein. The sample has under 600,000 distinct CDR3 sequences; roughly 22% are singletons. The source was PBMCs, collected approximately 20 days after the first yellow fever vaccination. Receptors originate from a man aged 18 to 35 who received the YFV17D yellow fever vaccine.

V gene TRBV6-1 combines with J gene TRBJ2-2; D unclear. The germline CDR1 and CDR2 sequences are MNHNS and SASEGT. V lost 1 base to trimming and J lost 7 bases, with 10 bases between them. This CDR3 has 14 amino acids. The CDR3 loop is CASSEGPQFGELFF. CDR3 DNA: TGTGCCAGCAGTGAAGGACCACAGTTCGGGGAGCTGTTTTTT.

The rearrangement uses TRBV7-2 and TRBJ2-3; the D gene could be TRBD1 or TRBD2 (5 bases each). The V end was cut by 3 bases, the J end by 2 bases, with 9 bases between. The CDR3 runs to 14 residues. CDR1 SGHTA and CDR2 FQGNSA come from the germline V gene. The CDR3 here is CASSLGEFTDTQYF. The CDR3 region has the DNA TGTGCCAGCAGCTTGGGGGAATTCACAGATACGCAGTATTTT.

This clonotype showed up just a few times. This rearrangement joins TRBV7-9 to TRBJ1-4; D not certain. The CDR3 covers 14 residues. Germline CDR1 is SEHNR and CDR2 is FQNEAQ (reference sequence). V gave up 3 bases and J gave up 6 bases, with 11 bases separating them. The CDR3: CASSLMGRDEKLFF. The CDR3 coding sequence is TGTGCCAGCAGCTTGATGGGTCGAGATGAAAAACTGTTTTTT.

This chain connects TRBV7-2 to TRBJ2-7; no firm D call. CDR3 size: 12 residues. Trimming pared 3 bases from V and 6 bases from J, leaving 9 bases between. Germline V CDR1 and CDR2: SGHTA, FQGNSA. The CDR3 bases are TGTGCCAGCAGCTTTTCGTGGGTCGAGCAGTACTTC. Translating gives CASSFSWVEQYF.

The V and J genes are TRBV7-9 and TRBJ1-2; D ambiguous. The CDR3 covers 14 residues. The V gene's germline CDR1 is SEHNR and CDR2 FQNEAQ (reference sequence). The V end was cut by 3 bases, the J end by 4 bases, with 12 bases between. The CDR3 region is CASSFGAEGYGYTF. In DNA, the CDR3 is TGTGCCAGCAGCTTCGGAGCGGAGGGCTATGGCTACACCTTC.

This clonotype was recorded once. The genes are TRBV7-9 and TRBJ2-5, with 7 bases fitting TRBD2. Germline lookup yields CDR1 SEHNR and CDR2 FQNEAQ (reference sequence). The V and J ends lost 4 bases and 2 bases, in that order; junction bases with no gene match: 4. The CDR3 has 14 amino acids. The CDR3 DNA reads TGTGCCAGCAGCTCCCTGGGGGGGCAAGAGACCCAGTACTTC. Its protein product is CASSSLGGQETQYF. The full variable domain, in which reference TRBV7-9 and TRBJ2-5 provide the parts outside the CDR3, is DTGVSQNPRHKITKRGQNVTFRCDPISEHNRLYWYRQTLGQGPEFLTYFQNEAQLEKSRLLSDRFSAERPKGSFSTLEIQRTEQGDSAMYLCASSSLGGQETQYFGPGTRLLVL.

This clonotype was seen a handful of times. The chain uses TRBV18 and TRBJ2-7; D is unclear. The CDR3 has 14 residues. Germline CDR1 reads KGHSH; CDR2 reads LQKENI. The V end lost 3 bases, the J end lost 2 bases, and 11 bases lay between the germline ends. The CDR3 here is CASSPNVGTYEQYV. The CDR3 DNA reads TGTGCCAGCTCACCTAACGTCGGTACCTACGAGCAGTACGTC.

The chain employs TRBV10-3 and TRBJ2-2; D may be TRBD1 or TRBD2 (5 bases each). This CDR3 region has 14 residues. The V gene's germline CDR1 is ENHRY and CDR2 SYGVKD. The V end was cut by 7 bases, the J end by 1 base, with 10 bases between. CDR3 DNA: TGTGCCATCACCTTGGGACGGAACACCGGGGAGCTGTTTTTT. It codes for CAITLGRNTGELFF.

This chain uses TRBV19 with TRBJ1-1; a possible D gene is TRBD1 (5 bases). Trimming left V 7 bases short and J 0 bases short, with 12 bases between. The CDR3 is made up of 14 amino acids. In germline, CDR1 is LNHDA, CDR2 SQIVND (reference sequence). CDR3 bases: TGTGCCAGTAACCTCGGGACCATGAACACTGAAGCTTTCTTT. As protein: CASNLGTMNTEAFF.

In its sample, this clonotype was seen a few times. The gene calls are TRBV21-1 and TRBJ1-6; TRBD1 reflects the table's D call only, with no check against the DNA. TRBV21-1 is labeled a pseudogene. This CDR3 spans 14 amino acids. CDR3 sequence reads: CASSQQGIHSPLHF. Written as DNA, the CDR3 is TGTGCCAGCAGCCAACAGGGTATCCATTCCCCCCTCCACTTT.

This clonotype has more than one count but fewer than ten. The rearrangement links TRBV5-1 to TRBJ2-7, with D unresolved. The CDR3 consists of 14 residues. Germline lookup yields CDR1 SGHRS and CDR2 YFSETQ. V dropped 5 bases and J dropped 0 bases, with 12 bases sitting between them. The CDR3 DNA follows: TGCGCCAGCAGGGGTTTACTAAACTCCTACGAGCAGTACTTC. Protein: CASRGLLNSYEQYF.

The genes are TRBV5-6 and TRBJ2-5; D is unresolved. This CDR3 comprises 13 residues. V dropped 4 bases and J dropped 5 bases, with 12 bases sitting between them. Germline V CDR1 and CDR2: SGHDT, YYEEEE. CDR3 sequence reads: CASSGGWSETQYF. In DNA, the CDR3 is TGTGCCAGCAGCGGCGGATGGTCGGAGACCCAGTACTTC. The full variable domain, with the rest looked up from reference TRBV5-6 and TRBJ2-5, is DAGVTQSPTHLIKTRGQQVTLRCSPKSGHDTVSWYQQALGQGPQFIFQYYEEEERQRGNFPDRFSGHQFPNYSSELNVNALLLGDSALYLCASSGGWSETQYFGPGTRLLVL.

The rearrangement joins TRBV7-2 to TRBJ2-3; no firm D call. Trimming cost V 1 base and J 3 bases, with 14 bases left between them. Germline V gene data show CDR1 as SGHTA and CDR2 as FQGNSA. This CDR3 is 16 amino acids long. CDR3 residues: CASSLGGFDLTDTQYF. CDR3 nucleotide sequence: TGTGCCAGCAGCTTAGGCGGTTTTGACTTGACAGATACGCAGTATTTT.

The sample holds a few counts of this clonotype. CDR3 sequence: CASSWRGGGANEQFF. The DNA of the CDR3 is TGTGCCAGCAGCTGGCGGGGCGGGGGGGCGAATGAGCAGTTCTTC. V and J are TRBV12-3 or TRBV12-4 and TRBJ2-1, with TRBD2 identical over 9 bases. Trimming took 6 bases from V and 7 from J; bases not matched to a gene: 10. This CDR3 has 15 residues.

The gene calls are TRBV7-3 and TRBJ1-1; D is unclear. The CDR3 runs to 13 residues. V lost 5 bases and J lost 7, with 14 bases in between. Per germline, CDR1 SGHTA and CDR2 FQGTGA. The CDR3 coding sequence is TGTGCCAGCAGCGAACTAGGACGCGGTGAAGCTTTCTTT. It is translated as CASSELGRGEAFF.

This clonotype was seen only a few times. The V gene is TRBV6-1, the J gene TRBJ2-2, with D maybe TRBD2 (5 bases). The V gene's germline CDR1 is MNHNS and CDR2 SASEGT. Between the trimmed V and J ends, which lost 10 bases and 4 bases, there was a span of 19 bases. CDR3 length: 15 amino acids. Here the CDR3 reads CATKRGSTGTGELFF. The CDR3 nucleotides are TGTGCCACGAAACGGGGTTCGACCGGCACCGGGGAGCTGTTTTTT.

The V gene is TRBV24-1, the J gene TRBJ2-1; 8 bases map to TRBD1. Germline CDR1 reads KGHDR; CDR2 reads SFDVKD. CDR3 length equals 16 residues. Trimming took 4 bases from V and 6 from J; bases not matched to a gene: 10. CDR3 bases: TGTGCCACCAGTGACCCGACAGGGGAGTTCTTCAATGAGCAGTTCTTC. This gives the protein CATSDPTGEFFNEQFF.

The chain joins TRBV4-3 to TRBJ2-2; D not resolved. CDR1 and CDR2 from the germline V gene are LGHNA and YSLEER. CDR3 length: 14 residues. Trimming removed 3 bases at V and 2 bases at J, with 7 bases between. This CDR3 is CASSHSSNTGELFF. In nucleotides, the CDR3 is TGCGCCAGCAGCCATTCCTCTAACACCGGGGAGCTGTTTTTT.

This sequence joins TRBV19 and TRBJ2-2, with a possible D match to TRBD2 (6 bases). Germline values: CDR1 LNHDA, CDR2 SQIVND (reference sequence). This CDR3 is built from 16 residues. V was cut by 0 bases and J by 2 bases, with 10 bases left in between. CDR3 sequence reads: CASSIDGGSNTGELFF. The CDR3 nucleotides are TGTGCCAGTAGTATAGATGGGGGGAGCAACACCGGGGAGCTGTTTTTT. Full variable domain (rest looked up from reference TRBV19 and TRBJ2-2): DGGITQSPKYLFRKEGQNVTLSCEQNLNHDAMYWYRQDPGQGLRLIYYSQIVNDFQKGDIAEGYSVSREKKESFPLTVTSAQKNPTAFYLCASSIDGGSNTGELFFGEGSRLTVL.

This clonotype occurred a few times. V gene TRBV12-3 or TRBV12-4 combines with J gene TRBJ2-1; 9 bases are shared with TRBD1. This CDR3 is 15 amino acids long. V dropped 8 bases and J dropped 8; count of bases not matched to a gene: 13. The CDR3 bases are TGTGCCAGCTCGTCTACCGGGACAGGGTCCGATGAGCAGTTCTTC. Residues: CASSSTGTGSDEQFF.

This clonotype was seen only a few times. J is TRBJ1-2 and V is TRBV18; TRBD1 agrees at 11 bases. V shed 1 base, J shed 2 bases, and the junction held 6 bases outside the gene matches. CDR1 KGHSH and CDR2 LQKENI come from the germline V gene. This CDR3 is 17 amino acids long. The CDR3 DNA sequence: TGTGCCAGCTCACCACGGACAGGGGGCATCGTCAACTATGGCTACACCTTC. Translating it yields CASSPRTGGIVNYGYTF.

The J gene is TRBJ2-3, the V gene TRBV27; 9 nucleotides agree with TRBD2. The CDR3 sequence is 16 residues long. With 5 bases clipped from V and 0 bases from J, the junction kept 6 bases outside the gene matches. From germline, CDR1 is MNHEY and CDR2 SMNVEV (reference sequence). The CDR3 here is CASSPKRGVSTDTQYF. DNA for the CDR3: TGTGCCAGCAGTCCCAAGCGGGGGGTGAGCACAGATACGCAGTATTTT.

This clonotype was recorded at least ten times. The gene calls are TRBV5-1 and TRBJ1-2; TRBD1 might be the D (5 bases). The V gene lost 3 bases and the J gene lost 7 bases, with 13 bases spanning the gap. The CDR3 covers 13 residues. CDR1 and CDR2 from the germline V gene are SGHRS and YFSETQ. The CDR3 DNA sequence: TGCGCCAGCAGCTCCGGGACCCTAGGTGGCTACACCTTC. Its translation is CASSSGTLGGYTF.